The source of this T cell receptor (beta chain) is a study of blood T cell repertoires in COVID-19. Background on the study: COVID-19 samples, acute and convalescent, were from the United States, Italy and Spain. Nucleic acid was either cDNA or gDNA, and it came from T cells, B-cell-depleted T cells, or PBMCs.

In the authors' methods: Nucleated cell number was recorded as an estimate derived from reference gene primer amplification. The repertoire was sequenced with immunoSEQ multiplex PCR; TCRdb's copy has only in-frame clones and lacks some. V, J and clone size are those of that table, while D and trimming were read from the DNA. The sample holds some 99,000 clones, roughly 80% seen once. V was clipped by 5 bases and J by 4 bases, with 15 bases between them. CDR3 length: 15 residues. CDR1 and CDR2 (germline): SGHVS, FQNEAQ. This clone was seen only once. Sequencing used peripheral blood. The origin of this receptor is a human donor in a cohort sampled during active or convalescent COVID-19. The chain has TRBV7-8 and TRBJ1-5; tentatively, D is TRBD1 (5 bases). CDR3 loop: CASSPRGTRNQPQHF. The CDR3 DNA sequence: TGTGCCAGCAGCCCCCGGGGGACGAGGAATCAGCCCCAGCATTTT.